A single sample is the source of the 7 T cell receptor beta chains below, sequenced in a study of blood T cell repertoires in COVID-19. Some clones are missing from TCRdb's copy, which holds only in-frame ones; the method was immunoSEQ multiplex PCR. Counted here are 160,000 or so clones, approximately 80% occurring once; the ten biggest clones make up 3% to 4%. The sample was PBMCs or T cells enriched from blood (not recorded which). Every receptor here comes from a woman aged 55-75 years who had recovered from COVID-19.

The chain links TRBV6-5 to TRBJ1-3; D might be TRBD1 (6 bases). This CDR3 has 15 residues. Trimming left V 8 bases short and J 1 base short, with 15 bases between. Germline-derived CDR1 and CDR2 are MNHEY and SVGAGI. CDR3 residues: CASAPLQGSGNTIYF. The DNA of the CDR3 is TGTGCCAGCGCGCCACTACAGGGTTCTGGAAACACCATATATTTT.

This clone has more than one count but fewer than ten. The gene calls are TRBV2 and TRBJ1-5; weak D call: TRBD1 (5 bases). The CDR3 totals 14 residues. CDR1 and CDR2 (germline): SNHLY, FYNNEI. V lost 3 bases and J lost 6, with 12 bases in between. CDR3 protein: CASSDGQGGQPQHF. In nucleotides, the CDR3 is TGTGCCAGCAGTGACGGGCAGGGAGGTCAGCCCCAGCATTTT.

This clone was counted only a few times. The J gene is TRBJ2-5, the V gene TRBV5-1; D perhaps matches TRBD2 (5 bases). Deletions cut 1 base from V and 4 bases from J, with 14 bases between. The V gene's germline CDR1 is SGHRS and CDR2 YFSETQ. This CDR3 contains 15 residues. The CDR3 loop is CASSLRGQGGETQYF. Here the CDR3 DNA reads TGCGCCAGCAGCTTGCGGGGTCAAGGAGGAGAGACCCAGTACTTC.

The J gene is TRBJ1-2, the V gene TRBV19; D remains unclear. CDR1 is LNHDA, CDR2 SQIVND, per germline (reference sequence). Deletions cut 8 bases from V and 8 bases from J, with 12 bases between. The CDR3 length is 11 residues. The CDR3 loop is CASLSGGGYTF. CDR3 nucleotides: TGTGCCAGTTTATCCGGAGGGGGCTACACCTTC.

The chain employs TRBV7-8 and TRBJ2-7; no definite D call. V lost 5 bases and J lost 5, with 10 bases in between. Germline CDR1 SGHVS, CDR2 FQNEAQ. CDR3 length equals 12 residues. CDR3 residues: CASSPTPHEQYF. The CDR3 DNA is TGTGCCAGCAGCCCCACACCCCACGAGCAGTACTTC.

J is TRBJ1-1 and V is TRBV3-1 (or the pseudogene TRBV3-2); unclear D gene. V gave up 1 base and J gave up 5 bases, with 8 bases separating them. Looked up from germline, CDR1 is LGHDT and CDR2 is YNNKEL (reference sequence). The CDR3 is 13 residues long. This CDR3 reads CASSQVTGTEAFF. CDR3 bases: TGTGCCAGCAGCCAAGTGACCGGGACTGAAGCTTTCTTT.

Many counts were recorded for this clone. The gene calls are TRBV30 and TRBJ1-1, with TRBD1 as a possible D gene (5 bases). The CDR3 loop spans 12 amino acids. V was trimmed by 3 bases and J by 11 bases, leaving 16 bases between them. From germline, CDR1 is GTSNPN and CDR2 SVGIG (reference sequence). CDR3 residues: CAWRQFDSRAFF. The CDR3 DNA reads as TGTGCCTGGAGGCAATTCGACAGCAGGGCTTTCTTT.